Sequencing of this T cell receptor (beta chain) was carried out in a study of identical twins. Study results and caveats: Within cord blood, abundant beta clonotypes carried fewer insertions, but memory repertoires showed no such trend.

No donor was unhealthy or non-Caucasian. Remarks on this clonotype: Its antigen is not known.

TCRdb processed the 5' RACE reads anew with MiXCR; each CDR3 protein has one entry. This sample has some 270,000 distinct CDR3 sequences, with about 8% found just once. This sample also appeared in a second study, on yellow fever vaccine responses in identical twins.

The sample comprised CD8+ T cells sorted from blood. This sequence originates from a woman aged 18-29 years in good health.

The CDR3 here is CASSSIRDSEETQYF. The CDR3 coding sequence is TGTGCCAGCAGCTCGATCCGGGACAGTGAAGAGACCCAGTACTTC. The chain combines TRBV7-9 with TRBJ2-5; 7 bases are a match to TRBD1. Germline V CDR1 and CDR2: SEHNR, FQNEAQ (reference sequence). Trimming cost V 4 bases and J 3 bases; bases outside gene matches: 8. The length of the CDR3 is 15 residues.